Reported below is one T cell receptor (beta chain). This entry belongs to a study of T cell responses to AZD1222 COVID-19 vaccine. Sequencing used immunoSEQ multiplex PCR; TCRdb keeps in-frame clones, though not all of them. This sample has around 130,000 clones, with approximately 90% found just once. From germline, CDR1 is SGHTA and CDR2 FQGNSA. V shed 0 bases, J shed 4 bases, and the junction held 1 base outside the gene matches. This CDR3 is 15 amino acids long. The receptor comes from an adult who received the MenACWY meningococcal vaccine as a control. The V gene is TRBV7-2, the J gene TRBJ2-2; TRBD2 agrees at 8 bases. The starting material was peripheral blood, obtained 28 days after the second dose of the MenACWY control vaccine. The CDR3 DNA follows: TGTGCCAGCAGCTTAGCTAGCGGGGTCACCGGGGAGCTGTTTTTT. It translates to CASSLASGVTGELFF.